One sample yielded the 13 T cell receptor beta chains listed below, sequenced in a study of OX40 agonist ivuxolimab in advanced cancers. Generated by immunoSEQ multiplex PCR, the TCRdb table keeps only in-frame clones and is missing some. The data contain about 60,000 clones, more than 80% of them singletons. The sequencing used CD4+ or CD8+ T cells sorted from blood, collected in a trial of the OX40 agonist ivuxolimab. The source is an adult with an advanced solid tumor such as melanoma, head and neck, liver or kidney cancer.

This chain connects TRBV19 to TRBJ1-1; D gene uncertain. CDR3 length: 14 amino acids. V lost 5 bases, J lost 1 base, and 11 bases lay in between. Looked up from germline, CDR1 is LNHDA and CDR2 is SQIVND (reference sequence). The CDR3 bases are TGTGCCAGTAGTCCCCCACCAAGGAACACTGAAGCTTTCTTT. It translates to CASSPPPRNTEAFF.

The chain links TRBV7-3 to TRBJ1-1; D unresolved. The CDR3 loop spans 13 amino acids. Looked up from germline, CDR1 is SGHTA and CDR2 is FQGTGA. Trimming left V 0 bases short and J 1 base short, with 3 bases between. The CDR3 reads CASSLTENTEAFF. For the CDR3, the DNA is TGTGCCAGCAGCTTAACTGAGAACACTGAAGCTTTCTTT. Full variable domain (missing parts from reference TRBV7-3 and TRBJ1-1): GAGVSQTPSNKVTEKGKYVELRCDPISGHTALYWYRQSLGQGPEFLIYFQGTGAADDSGLPNDRFFAVRPEGSVSTLKIQRTERGDSAVYLCASSLTENTEAFFGQGTRLTVV.

The rearrangement links TRBV25-1 to TRBJ2-2; the match to TRBD2 covers 9 bases. The CDR3 consists of 15 residues. The V gene end was trimmed by 2 bases and the J gene end by 4 bases; junction bases not matched to a gene: 2. Germline lookup yields CDR1 MGHDK and CDR2 SYGVNS. CDR3 region: CASSEILAGTGELFF. The CDR3 DNA reads as TGTGCCAGCAGTGAAATACTAGCGGGCACCGGGGAGCTGTTTTTT.

This clone was counted a few times. The V call is TRBV7-2, the J call TRBJ2-7, with a possible D match to TRBD2 (5 bases). V lost 6 bases to trimming and J lost 2 bases, with 11 bases between them. The CDR3 is 13 residues long. Germline CDR1 SGHTA, CDR2 FQGNSA. CDR3 in amino acids: CASSRTPTYEQYF. CDR3 bases: TGTGCCAGCAGTCGGACTCCAACCTACGAGCAGTACTTC.

The rearrangement uses TRBV9 and TRBJ2-7; TRBD1 aligns across 10 bases. The CDR3 has 16 residues. CDR1 SGDLS and CDR2 YYNGEE come from the germline V gene. J was trimmed by 0 bases and V by 4 bases; bases with no gene match: 7. This chain's CDR3 is CASSPRGDRGSYEQYF. CDR3 sequence (DNA): TGTGCCAGCAGCCCAAGGGGGGACAGGGGCTCCTACGAGCAGTACTTC. Full variable domain (remainder filled in from reference TRBV9 and TRBJ2-7): DSGVTQTPKHLITATGQRVTLRCSPRSGDLSVYWYQQSLDQGLQFLIQYYNGEERAKGNILERFSAQQFPDLHSELNLSSLELGDSALYFCASSPRGDRGSYEQYFGPGTRLTVT.

The V call is TRBV28, the J call TRBJ1-4; TRBD1 might be the D (5 bases). The CDR3 consists of 17 residues. Per germline, CDR1 MDHEN and CDR2 SYDVKM. V lost 2 bases, J lost 0 bases, and 13 bases lay in between. The CDR3 region has the DNA TGTGCCAGCAGTTTAAGGACAATTCATCCAACTAATGAAAAACTGTTTTTT. This gives the protein CASSLRTIHPTNEKLFF.

This clone was counted only a few times. The J gene is TRBJ1-1, the V gene TRBV6-9; 7 nucleotides match TRBD1. CDR1 is MNHGY and CDR2 is SVAAGI in the germline V gene. V shed 5 bases, J shed 4 bases, and the junction held 4 bases outside the gene matches. The CDR3 is 13 amino acids. CDR3 amino acids: CASSKQGTTEAFF. CDR3 in DNA: TGTGCCAGCAGTAAACAGGGGACCACTGAAGCTTTCTTT.

The chain links TRBV7-9 to TRBJ2-7; 8 bases fit TRBD2. This CDR3 has 15 amino acids. Trimming at V came to 3 bases and at J to 0 bases, leaving 4 bases not matched to a gene. The V gene's germline CDR1 is SEHNR and CDR2 FQNEAQ (reference sequence). CDR3: CASSLLSGSSYEQYF. In nucleotides, the CDR3 is TGTGCCAGCAGCTTGTTGAGCGGGAGCTCCTACGAGCAGTACTTC.

The genes are TRBV5-1 and TRBJ2-7; D gene unclear. Trimming took 4 bases from V and 0 from J, leaving 11 bases between them. The CDR3 is made up of 14 amino acids. CDR1 and CDR2 from the germline V gene are SGHRS and YFSETQ. CDR3 coding DNA: TGCGCCAGCAGCCCATTGACAAACTCCTACGAGCAGTACTTC. This translates into CASSPLTNSYEQYF.

The table lists this clone with a few counts. V gene TRBV2 combines with J gene TRBJ1-2; D remains ambiguous. The CDR3 extends over 13 amino acids. V lost 4 bases and J 8 bases, leaving 14 bases between the germline ends. In germline, CDR1 is SNHLY, CDR2 FYNNEI. The CDR3 DNA reads TGTGCCAGCAGTGTGCGGAGCTGGGAGGGCTACACCTTC. It specifies CASSVRSWEGYTF.

This clone has just one count. V gene TRBV15 combines with J gene TRBJ2-5; TRBD2 matches 7 bases. V trimming: 0 bases; J trimming: 4 bases; junction bases outside the gene matches: 5. The length of the CDR3 is 15 residues. The V gene's germline CDR1 is LNHNV and CDR2 YYDKDF (reference sequence). CDR3 sequence reads: CATSRDRASGETQYF. CDR3 coding DNA: TGTGCCACCAGCAGAGATAGGGCTAGCGGAGAGACCCAGTACTTC.

The genes are TRBV18 and TRBJ1-1, with TRBD1 as a possible D gene (6 bases). V dropped 6 bases and J dropped 6 bases, with 14 bases sitting between them. Germline V gene data show CDR1 as KGHSH and CDR2 as LQKENI. This CDR3 contains 13 residues. CDR3 loop: CASSLTGSAEAFF. CDR3 nucleotides: TGTGCCAGCTCCCTTACAGGGAGCGCTGAAGCTTTCTTT.

This chain links TRBV2 with TRBJ2-7; D not certain. Germline V gives CDR1 SNHLY, CDR2 FYNNEI. This CDR3 has 14 residues. V lost 4 bases to trimming and J lost 1 base, with 11 bases between them. Here the CDR3 reads CASSAREASYEQYF. The CDR3 DNA follows: TGTGCCAGCAGTGCCAGAGAGGCATCCTACGAGCAGTACTTC. Using reference TRBV2 and TRBJ2-7 for the parts outside the CDR3, the full variable domain is EPEVTQTPSHQVTQMGQEVILRCVPISNHLYFYWYRQILGQKVEFLVSFYNNEISEKSEIFDDQFSVERPDGSNFTLKIRSTKLEDSAMYFCASSAREASYEQYFGPGTRLTVT.